What follows are 7 T cell receptor beta chains derived from one specimen sequenced in a study of T cells after yellow fever vaccination. Each CDR3 protein gets one entry after TCRdb re-called the 5' RACE reads with MiXCR. The data contain hundreds of thousands of distinct CDR3 sequences, 21% of them seen just once; the ten biggest clones take up roughly a sixth. The specimen comprised PBMCs, sampled roughly 23 days after the first yellow fever vaccination. These receptors were collected from a man aged 18 to 30 who received the YFV17D yellow fever vaccine.

J is TRBJ2-3 and V is TRBV6-5, with 9 nucleotides matching TRBD2. The trim removed 4 bases at V and 1 base at J, leaving 12 bases unmatched. The CDR3 has 18 residues. CDR1 is MNHEY and CDR2 is SVGAGI in the germline V gene. The CDR3 DNA reads as TGTGCCAGCAGTTCCCCCCCGGGAGCGGGGGGCCGCACAGATACGCAGTATTTT. This gives the protein CASSSPPGAGGRTDTQYF.

This clonotype has just a few counts. The rearrangement uses TRBV29-1 and TRBJ2-7, with 8 bases aligning to TRBD2. The V gene end was trimmed by 6 bases and the J gene end by 2 bases; junction bases not matched to a gene: 6. The germline V gene has CDR1 SQVTM and CDR2 ANQGSEA. CDR3 length equals 13 residues. The CDR3 is CSVGGGAAYEQYF. CDR3 sequence (DNA): TGCAGCGTCGGGGGGGGGGCCGCCTACGAGCAGTACTTC.

The rearrangement joins TRBV11-2 to TRBJ2-7; D tentatively reads TRBD1 or TRBD2 (5 bases each). The V gene's germline CDR1 is SGHAT and CDR2 FQNNGV. This CDR3 comprises 10 residues. CDR3 sequence reads: CATGPTEQYF. As DNA, the CDR3 is TGTGCTACGGGGCCTACCGAGCAGTACTTC.

The chain carries TRBV5-1 and TRBJ2-7; TRBD1 or TRBD2 may be the D gene (6 bases each). The CDR3 has 13 amino acids. Trimming cost V 0 bases and J 7 bases, with 11 bases left between them. Germline CDR1 SGHRS, CDR2 YFSETQ. CDR3 DNA sequence: TGCGCCAGCAGCTTGGAGGGGGGCGGGGAGCAGTACTTC. Translated, it gives CASSLEGGGEQYF.

There are a few counts of this clonotype. V is TRBV24-1 and J is TRBJ1-1; D gene ambiguous. Germline V CDR1 and CDR2: KGHDR, SFDVKD. The CDR3 is made up of 16 amino acids. Trimming took off 0 bases at V and 5 bases at J, with 15 bases between the two ends. The CDR3 protein is CATSDLVKGRRTEAFF. CDR3 bases: TGTGCCACCAGTGATTTGGTGAAGGGTCGTAGGACTGAAGCTTTCTTT.

CDR3 DNA sequence: TGTGCCAGCAGCTTAAACGGGGGGGTACCGGATACGCAGTATTTT. It yields the protein CASSLNGGVPDTQYF. The rearrangement links TRBV7-3 to TRBJ2-3, with TRBD2 matching 8 bases. This CDR3 has 15 amino acids. Per germline, CDR1 SGHTA and CDR2 FQGTGA. Trimming took 1 base from V and 6 from J; bases not matched to a gene: 6.

The genes are TRBV12-3 or TRBV12-4 and TRBJ1-2; D is unclear. CDR3 size: 13 residues. Trimming took off 4 bases at V and 8 bases at J, with 14 bases between the two ends. Written as DNA, the CDR3 is TGTGCCAGCAGTTACCCAGAGGCGGGAGGCTACACCTTC. The encoded protein is CASSYPEAGGYTF.